The present TCR beta chain was sequenced within a study of T cells expressing NK-cell markers. Looking at the study overall: Researchers got TCR beta repertoires out of sorted CD3+CD56+NKG2C+, CD3+CD56+NKG2C- and CD3+CD56-NKG2C+ T cells. There were seven HCMV-seropositive donors and one seronegative donor among the eight sequenced.

The CDR3 length is 14 residues. Using the 5' RACE reads, TCRdb records one entry per CDR3 protein without DNA. The repertoire table contains 350,000 to 450,000 distinct CDR3 sequences. On this clonotype: As yet, its antigen is unknown.

Study-wide results and limits: The dominant NKG2C+ clonotypes represented about 1.0-7.0% of CD8+ T cells in five to seven donors.

The source material was blood T cells: a sorted CD56 or NKG2C T cell subset, CD4+ or CD8+ T cells, or bulk PBMC T cells (not recorded which). The chain recombines TRBV12-3 or TRBV12-4 with TRBJ2-5; TCRdb designates TRBD2, a call that cannot be tested without DNA. The clonotype was recovered from a man aged 18-70 years in good health. The CDR3 sequence: CASSPSQVSETQYF.